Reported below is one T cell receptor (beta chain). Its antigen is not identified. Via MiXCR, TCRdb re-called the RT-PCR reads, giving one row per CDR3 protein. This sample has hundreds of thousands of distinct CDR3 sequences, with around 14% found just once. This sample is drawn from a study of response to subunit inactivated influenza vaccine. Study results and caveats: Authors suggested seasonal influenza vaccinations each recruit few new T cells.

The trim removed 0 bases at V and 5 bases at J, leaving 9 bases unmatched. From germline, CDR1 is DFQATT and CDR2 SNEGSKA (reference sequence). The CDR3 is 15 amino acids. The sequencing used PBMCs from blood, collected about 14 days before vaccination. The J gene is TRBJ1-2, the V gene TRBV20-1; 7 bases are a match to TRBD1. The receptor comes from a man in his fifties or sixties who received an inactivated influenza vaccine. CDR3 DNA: TGCAGTGCTAGAGACCTCCGGGACAGCTATTATGGCTACACCTTC. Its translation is CSARDLRDSYYGYTF.